The 30 T cell receptor beta chains presented below share a single source sample, sequenced in a study of T cell responses to AZD1222 COVID-19 vaccine. TCRdb's copy holds only in-frame clones and misses some; the assay was immunoSEQ multiplex PCR. The sample yields roughly 25,000 clones, roughly 86% seen once. The sequences come from peripheral blood, collected 28 days after the second AZD1222 dose. Source of these receptors: an adult who received the AZD1222 COVID-19 vaccine.

The V call is TRBV11-1, the J call TRBJ2-1; D gene uncertain. From germline, CDR1 is SGHAT and CDR2 FQDESV (reference sequence). The CDR3 is made up of 14 amino acids. V was trimmed by 1 base and J by 4 bases, leaving 8 bases between them. The CDR3 sequence: CASSLDRAYNEQFF. CDR3 nucleotide sequence: TGTGCCAGCAGCTTAGATAGGGCTTACAATGAGCAGTTCTTC. The whole variable domain, filled in from reference TRBV11-1 and TRBJ2-1, reads EAEVAQSPRYKITEKSQAVAFWCDPISGHATLYWYRQILGQGPELLVQFQDESVVDDSQLPKDRFSAERLKGVDSTLKIQPAELGDSAMYLCASSLDRAYNEQFFGPGTRLTVL.

The chain couples TRBV5-6 to TRBJ1-6; D gene unclear. CDR3 length equals 14 residues. V was pared by 3 bases and J by 7 bases, with 11 bases between. Germline V gene lookup returns CDR1 SGHDT and CDR2 YYEEEE. The CDR3 here is CASSWTRTNSPLHF. The CDR3 DNA sequence: TGTGCCAGCAGCTGGACGCGTACGAATTCACCCCTCCACTTT.

This clone showed up just once. The V and J genes are TRBV5-1 and TRBJ2-3; possible D gene TRBD1, 6 bases. Germline V gene lookup returns CDR1 SGHRS and CDR2 YFSETQ. Trimming cost V 0 bases and J 3 bases, with 11 bases left between them. The CDR3 has 15 residues. In nucleotides, the CDR3 is TGCGCCAGCAGCTTGGTTCCGGGGACAACAGATACGCAGTATTTT. Protein: CASSLVPGTTDTQYF.

The rearrangement joins TRBV2 to TRBJ2-3; 7 nucleotides align to TRBD1. The J segment lost 1 base and the V segment lost 4 bases, leaving 5 bases of the junction unmatched. This CDR3 is 15 amino acids long. The V gene's germline CDR1 is SNHLY and CDR2 FYNNEI. CDR3 sequence (DNA): TGTGCCAGCAGTGGCCCCGGGACAGGCACAGATACGCAGTATTTT. Protein sequence: CASSGPGTGTDTQYF.

The chain carries TRBV5-4 and TRBJ2-5; TRBD2 agrees at 9 bases. Germline lookup yields CDR1 SGHNT and CDR2 YYREEE (reference sequence). The V gene end was trimmed by 3 bases and the J gene end by 2 bases; junction bases not matched to a gene: 8. This CDR3 region has 16 residues. CDR3 in amino acids: CASSYGSGSSQETQYF. In DNA form, the CDR3 reads TGTGCCAGCAGCTATGGTAGCGGGAGTTCTCAAGAGACCCAGTACTTC.

The chain couples TRBV9 to TRBJ2-1; 12 bases agree with TRBD2. CDR1 and CDR2 from the germline V gene are SGDLS and YYNGEE. The CDR3 runs to 14 residues. J gave up 10 bases and V 5 bases, and 7 bases lay outside the gene matches. The CDR3 loop reads CASSGLAGLREQFF. The CDR3 nucleotides read TGTGCCAGCAGTGGACTAGCGGGATTACGAGAGCAGTTCTTC.

The chain combines TRBV6-5 with TRBJ1-1; D gene unclear. Germline V lookup: CDR1 MNHEY, CDR2 SVGAGI. The V and J ends lost 7 bases and 1 base respectively, with 13 bases between them. CDR3 length: 14 amino acids. The CDR3 protein is CASTPGRPNTEAFF. In DNA, the CDR3 is TGTGCCAGCACACCCGGACGCCCGAACACTGAAGCTTTCTTT.

This rearrangement joins TRBV2 to TRBJ2-7; D may be TRBD2 (5 bases). The germline CDR1 and CDR2 sequences are SNHLY and FYNNEI. V lost 6 bases to trimming and J lost 0 bases, with 12 bases between them. This CDR3 is 14 amino acids long. CDR3 in amino acids: CASRFRGSSYEQYF. Here the CDR3 DNA reads TGTGCCAGCAGGTTCCGCGGGTCCTCCTACGAGCAGTACTTC.

This clone was counted once. The genes are TRBV7-2 and TRBJ1-1; D is possibly TRBD1 (6 bases). The CDR3 contains 15 residues. V was pared by 3 bases and J by 4 bases, with 15 bases between. Germline CDR1 and CDR2: SGHTA and FQGNSA. CDR3 sequence (DNA): TGTGCCAGCAGCTTGGGGGGGCGAGGGATCACTGAAGCTTTCTTT. Its translation: CASSLGGRGITEAFF.

This rearrangement joins TRBV28 to TRBJ1-1; 7 bases agree with TRBD1. Losses at the gene ends were 9 bases for V and 4 bases for J; bases not matched to a gene: 11. Germline CDR1 and CDR2: MDHEN and SYDVKM. CDR3 length: 14 amino acids. The CDR3 DNA follows: TGTGCCAGTTGGGGAAGGGCAGGGGGCACTGAAGCTTTCTTT. Encoded protein: CASWGRAGGTEAFF.

The sample holds a few counts of this clone. The chain joins TRBV6-2 or TRBV6-3 to TRBJ2-1; TRBD1 matches 10 bases. Losses at the gene ends were 6 bases for V and 3 bases for J; bases not matched to a gene: 8. Germline-derived CDR1 and CDR2 are MNHEY and SVGEGT. This CDR3 region has 16 residues. CDR3 sequence (DNA): TGTGCCAGCAGCACGGTTGGGGACAGGGGCTACAATGAGCAGTTCTTC. Translated, it gives CASSTVGDRGYNEQFF.

The V call is TRBV29-1, the J call TRBJ1-6; the D gene is possibly TRBD1 (6 bases). Trimming shortened V by 4 bases and J by 7 bases, and 11 bases separated the two germline ends. CDR1 is SQVTM, CDR2 ANQGSEA, per germline. CDR3 length: 13 residues. CDR3 bases: TGCAGCGTTGCTGACAGGACCAATTCACCCCTCCACTTT. Amino acids: CSVADRTNSPLHF.

The V and J genes are TRBV18 and TRBJ1-6; D gene unclear. The V and J ends lost 2 bases and 4 bases respectively, with 3 bases between them. Germline values: CDR1 KGHSH, CDR2 LQKENI. The CDR3 length is 13 residues. The CDR3 spells CASSPGYNSPLHF. The CDR3 region has the DNA TGTGCCAGCTCACCAGGTTATAATTCACCCCTCCACTTT.

The chain links TRBV15 to TRBJ2-2; possibly TRBD1 for D (6 bases). This CDR3 contains 14 residues. Germline V CDR1 and CDR2: LNHNV, YYDKDF (reference sequence). V was cut by 5 bases and J by 3 bases, with 10 bases left in between. The CDR3 here is CATSGGHYTGELFF. The CDR3 nucleotides are TGTGCCACCAGCGGGGGACATTACACCGGGGAGCTGTTTTTT.

The chain combines TRBV5-1 with TRBJ2-2; the match to TRBD2 covers 7 bases. Looked up from germline, CDR1 is SGHRS and CDR2 is YFSETQ. The length of the CDR3 is 16 residues. V lost 4 bases to trimming and J lost 5 bases; unmatched junction nucleotides: 11. The CDR3 region has the DNA TGCGCCAGCAGCGTCATGGCGGGGGACGGGACCGGGGAGCTGTTTTTT. It is translated as CASSVMAGDGTGELFF.

The genes are TRBV4-2 and TRBJ1-2; 8 bases fit TRBD1. The V gene end was trimmed by 4 bases and the J gene end by 5 bases; junction bases not matched to a gene: 15. The CDR3 has 17 amino acids. Germline CDR1 LGHNA, CDR2 YNFKEQ. CDR3 sequence (DNA): TGTGCCAGCAGCCTTAACCCGGCCGGACAGGGTGGATATGGCTACACCTTC. It codes for CASSLNPAGQGGYGYTF.

V gene TRBV7-8 combines with J gene TRBJ2-1; TRBD2 matches 10 bases. Germline V gene sequence: CDR1 SGHVS, CDR2 FQNEAQ. Trimming at V came to 5 bases and at J to 0 bases, leaving 7 bases not matched to a gene. The CDR3 has 17 amino acids. CDR3 coding DNA: TGTGCCAGCAGCCCTAATAGCGGGGGGAGCTCCTACAATGAGCAGTTCTTC. Translated: CASSPNSGGSSYNEQFF. Looking up the rest from reference TRBV7-8 and TRBJ2-1 gives the full variable domain: GAGVSQSPRYKVAKRGQDVALRCDPISGHVSLFWYQQALGQGPEFLTYFQNEAQLDKSGLPSDRFFAERPEGSVSTLKIQRTQQEDSAVYLCASSPNSGGSSYNEQFFGPGTRLTVL.

This chain connects TRBV7-9 to TRBJ2-2; 7 bases fit TRBD2. V shed 5 bases, J shed 2 bases, and the junction held 11 bases outside the gene matches. The length of the CDR3 is 17 residues. Germline CDR1 reads SEHNR; CDR2 reads FQNEAQ (reference sequence). The CDR3 loop reads CASSRVGGIFNTGELFF. The DNA of the CDR3 is TGTGCCAGCAGCCGCGTGGGGGGGATATTTAACACCGGGGAGCTGTTTTTT.

The chain joins TRBV7-8 to TRBJ2-1, with D maybe TRBD1 (5 bases). With 5 bases removed from V and 0 bases from J, the gap between germline ends came to 11 bases. Germline V CDR1 and CDR2: SGHVS, FQNEAQ. There are 15 residues in the CDR3. Here the CDR3 reads CASSPRVLSYNEQFF. CDR3 coding DNA: TGTGCCAGCAGCCCCAGGGTTCTCTCCTACAATGAGCAGTTCTTC.

DNA of the CDR3: TGTGCCAGCAGCGTAGACAGGCTGAACACTGAAGCTTTCTTT. It is translated as CASSVDRLNTEAFF. The V gene is TRBV9, the J gene TRBJ1-1, with a tentative D call TRBD1 (5 bases). V was pared by 0 bases and J by 0 bases, with 6 bases between. This CDR3 is built from 14 residues. Germline CDR1 SGDLS, CDR2 YYNGEE.

The chain couples TRBV4-2 to TRBJ2-3; the match to TRBD2 covers 8 bases. The V gene end was trimmed by 4 bases and the J gene end by 2 bases; junction bases not matched to a gene: 11. This CDR3 contains 17 residues. Germline CDR1 is LGHNA and CDR2 is YNFKEQ. CDR3 amino acids: CASSPKRTLADTDTQYF. In nucleotides, the CDR3 is TGTGCCAGCAGCCCCAAAAGGACACTAGCGGACACAGATACGCAGTATTTT.

The chain joins TRBV11-2 to TRBJ2-7; 7 bases align to TRBD1. Germline assignment: CDR1 SGHAT and CDR2 FQNNGV. V lost 5 bases and J lost 6; bases outside the gene matches: 7. This CDR3 is 13 amino acids long. CDR3 amino acids: CASSRDRLREQYF. CDR3 nucleotide sequence: TGTGCCAGCAGCCGGGACAGACTCCGCGAGCAGTACTTC.

This chain connects TRBV5-1 to TRBJ2-2, with 8 positions matching TRBD2. From germline, CDR1 is SGHRS and CDR2 YFSETQ. This CDR3 has 17 amino acids. The J segment lost 8 bases and the V segment lost 7 bases, leaving 19 bases of the junction unmatched. The CDR3 DNA sequence: TGCGCCAGCGGACGAGGGGGACTAGGAGACGGGGATGGGGAGCTGTTTTTT. It translates to CASGRGGLGDGDGELFF. Using reference TRBV5-1 and TRBJ2-2 for the parts outside the CDR3, the full variable domain is KAGVTQTPRYLIKTRGQQVTLSCSPISGHRSVSWYQQTPGQGLQFLFEYFSETQRNKGNFPGRFSGRQFSNSRSEMNVSTLELGDSALYLCASGRGGLGDGDGELFFGEGSRLTVL.

The chain couples TRBV5-1 to TRBJ2-1; 8 bases fit TRBD1. CDR1 is SGHRS, CDR2 YFSETQ, per germline. CDR3 size: 14 residues. The V segment lost 7 bases and the J segment 5 bases; nucleotides outside the gene matches: 8. CDR3 region: CASGLGQGHNEQFF. CDR3 bases: TGCGCCAGCGGCCTTGGACAGGGACACAATGAGCAGTTCTTC.

The chain employs TRBV2 and TRBJ1-3; D ambiguous. The V gene lost 3 bases and the J gene lost 0 bases, with 6 bases spanning the gap. Germline values: CDR1 SNHLY, CDR2 FYNNEI. The CDR3 spans 14 residues. Here the CDR3 reads CASSEGSSGNTIYF. The CDR3 DNA reads TGTGCCAGCAGTGAGGGCAGCTCTGGAAACACCATATATTTT.

This chain links TRBV27 with TRBJ1-1, with D tentatively TRBD1 (6 bases). The germline V gene encodes CDR1 MNHEY and CDR2 SMNVEV (reference sequence). The CDR3 sequence is 13 residues long. Trimming removed 6 bases at V and 0 bases at J, with 8 bases between. The chain's CDR3 is CASRDRMNTEAFF. CDR3 DNA sequence: TGTGCCAGCAGGGACAGAATGAACACTGAAGCTTTCTTT.

The V and J genes are TRBV28 and TRBJ1-6; TRBD1 matches at 9 bases. The trim removed 7 bases at V and 15 bases at J, leaving 7 bases unmatched. Per the germline V gene, CDR1 is MDHEN and CDR2 is SYDVKM. This CDR3 contains 12 residues. The CDR3 region is CASTLTGGLLHF. The CDR3 bases are TGTGCCAGCACCCTAACAGGGGGCCTCCTCCACTTT.

The chain carries TRBV6-5 and TRBJ1-3; D possibly corresponds to TRBD1 (5 bases). V was trimmed by 2 bases and J by 4 bases, leaving 9 bases between them. The CDR3 sequence is 14 residues long. CDR1 is MNHEY, CDR2 SVGAGI, per germline. CDR3 coding DNA: TGTGCCAGCAGTTACGGGGGGTCCGGAAACACCATATATTTT. It yields the protein CASSYGGSGNTIYF.

This clone occurred a few times. This chain connects TRBV19 to TRBJ1-2; no definite D call. V was trimmed by 3 bases and J by 1 base, leaving 12 bases between them. The CDR3 is made up of 15 amino acids. Germline V gene sequence: CDR1 LNHDA, CDR2 SQIVND (reference sequence). The CDR3 DNA reads TGTGCCAGTAGTATGAGGACGGCTGATAACTATGGCTACACCTTC. The encoded protein is CASSMRTADNYGYTF.

The chain combines TRBV5-1 with TRBJ2-7, with TRBD1 identical over 7 bases. Germline assignment: CDR1 SGHRS and CDR2 YFSETQ. The CDR3 runs 14 residues. The J segment lost 2 bases and the V segment lost 3 bases, leaving 5 bases of the junction unmatched. The CDR3 bases are TGCGCCAGCAGCTCCGACAGGGTCACCTACGAGCAGTACTTC. It specifies CASSSDRVTYEQYF.